The following is a TCR beta chain sequence with its context. Each CDR3 protein gets one entry after TCRdb re-called the 5' RACE reads with MiXCR. The sample has tens of thousands of distinct CDR3 sequences, roughly a sixth seen once. These data come from a study of early T cells in non-severe SARS-CoV-2 infection. The V end lost 0 bases, the J end lost 6 bases, and 8 bases lay between the germline ends. CDR3 length: 13 amino acids. Germline loops: CDR1 MNHEY, CDR2 SVGAGI. This TCR came from an adult who was a healthcare worker with PCR-confirmed SARS-CoV-2 infection or an uninfected control (not recorded which). Source material: whole blood. The chain joins TRBV6-5 to TRBJ2-5, with a weak D call TRBD1 (6 bases). Written as DNA, the CDR3 is TGTGCCAGCAGTTACTCGGACAGCCAGACCCAGTACTTC. This encodes CASSYSDSQTQYF.